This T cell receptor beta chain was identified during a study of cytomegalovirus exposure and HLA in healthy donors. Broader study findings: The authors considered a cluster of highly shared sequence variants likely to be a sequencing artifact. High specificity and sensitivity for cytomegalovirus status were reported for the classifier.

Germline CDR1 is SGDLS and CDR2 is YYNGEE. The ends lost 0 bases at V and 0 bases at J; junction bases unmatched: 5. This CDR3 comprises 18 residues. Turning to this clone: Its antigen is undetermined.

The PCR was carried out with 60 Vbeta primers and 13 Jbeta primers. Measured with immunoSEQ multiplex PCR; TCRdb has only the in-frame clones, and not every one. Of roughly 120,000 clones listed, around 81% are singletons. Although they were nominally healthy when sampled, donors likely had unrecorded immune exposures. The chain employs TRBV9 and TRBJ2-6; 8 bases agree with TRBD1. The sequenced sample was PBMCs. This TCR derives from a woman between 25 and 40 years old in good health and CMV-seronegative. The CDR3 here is CASSVGGTGDSGANVLTF. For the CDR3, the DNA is TGTGCCAGCAGCGTAGGGGGGACAGGCGACTCTGGGGCCAACGTCCTGACTTTC. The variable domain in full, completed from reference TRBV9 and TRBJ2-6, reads DSGVTQTPKHLITATGQRVTLRCSPRSGDLSVYWYQQSLDQGLQFLIQYYNGEERAKGNILERFSAQQFPDLHSELNLSSLELGDSALYFCASSVGGTGDSGANVLTFGAGSRLTVL.